Described below is a single T cell receptor beta chain sequence and its context. This sample was included in a study of blood T cell repertoires in COVID-19. The overall study: Sites in the United States, Italy and Spain provided acute and convalescent COVID-19 samples.

In the original processing: Reference gene primer amplification gave nucleated cell count estimates. Measured with immunoSEQ multiplex PCR; TCRdb has only the in-frame clones, and not every one. Clone size and V and J calls were adopted from that table, with D and trimming inferred from the DNA. The data hold 200,000 to 250,000 clones, with 75% to 90% observed a single time. The sample consisted of peripheral blood. The sequence came from a woman in her 30s who had recovered from COVID-19.

This chain's CDR3 is CASSPTGQGSSGYTF. The CDR3 bases are TGCGCCAGCAGCCCTACCGGACAGGGTTCATCGGGCTACACCTTC. The rearrangement links TRBV5-1 to TRBJ1-2, with 8 bases lining up with TRBD1. Germline V lookup: CDR1 SGHRS, CDR2 YFSETQ. The V and J ends lost 4 bases and 8 bases, in that order; junction bases with no gene match: 13. CDR3 length equals 15 residues.